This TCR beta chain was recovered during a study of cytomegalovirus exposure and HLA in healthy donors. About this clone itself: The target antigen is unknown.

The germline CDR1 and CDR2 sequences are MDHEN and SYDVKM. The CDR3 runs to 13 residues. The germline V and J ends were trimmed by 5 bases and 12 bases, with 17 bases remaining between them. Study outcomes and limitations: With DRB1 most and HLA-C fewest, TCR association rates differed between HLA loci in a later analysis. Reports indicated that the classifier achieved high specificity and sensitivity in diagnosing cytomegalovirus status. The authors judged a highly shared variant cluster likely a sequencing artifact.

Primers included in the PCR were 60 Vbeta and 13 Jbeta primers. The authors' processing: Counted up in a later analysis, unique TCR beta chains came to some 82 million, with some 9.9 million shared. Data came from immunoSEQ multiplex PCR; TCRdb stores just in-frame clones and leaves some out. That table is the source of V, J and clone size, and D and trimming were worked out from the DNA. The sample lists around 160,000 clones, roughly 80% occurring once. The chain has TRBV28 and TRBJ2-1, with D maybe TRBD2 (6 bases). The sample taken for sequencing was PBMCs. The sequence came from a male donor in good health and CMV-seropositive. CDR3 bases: TGTGCCAGCAGTGCCGTAGCGGCTCTAGGGCAGTTCTTC. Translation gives CASSAVAALGQFF.